Sequencing of this T cell receptor beta chain was carried out in a study of cytomegalovirus exposure and HLA in healthy donors. Study findings and constraints: Specificity of a few CMV-associated chains for CMV antigens was verified in vitro.

V was pared by 2 bases and J by 2 bases, with 5 bases of the junction left unmatched. The CDR3 sequence is 15 residues long. Germline CDR1 and CDR2: MNHNS and SASEGT. The PCR contained 60 Vbeta and 13 Jbeta primers. Assay used: immunoSEQ multiplex PCR; TCRdb lists only in-frame clones, some missing. This sample has 150,000 to 200,000 clones, with around 72% found just once. There are a few counts of this clone. Its antigen is undetermined. V is TRBV6-1 and J is TRBJ2-7; 8 nucleotides agree with TRBD1. Sequencing was carried out using PBMCs. The clonotype originates from a man in his fifties or sixties in good health and CMV-seronegative. This chain's CDR3 is CASSETGTGAYEQYF. DNA of the CDR3: TGTGCCAGCAGTGAAACAGGGACAGGTGCCTACGAGCAGTACTTC.